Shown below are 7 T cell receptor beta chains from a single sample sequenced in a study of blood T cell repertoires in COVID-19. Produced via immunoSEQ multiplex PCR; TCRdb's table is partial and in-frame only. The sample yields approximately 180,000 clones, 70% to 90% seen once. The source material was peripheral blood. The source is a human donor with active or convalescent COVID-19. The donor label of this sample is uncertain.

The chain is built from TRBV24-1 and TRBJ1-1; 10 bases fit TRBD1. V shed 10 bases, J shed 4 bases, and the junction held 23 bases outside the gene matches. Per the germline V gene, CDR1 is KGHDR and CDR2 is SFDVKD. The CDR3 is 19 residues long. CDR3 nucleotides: TGTGCCACTCCGGACAGGGGGTATAGGTCCGAACCATTGAGCACTGAAGCTTTCTTT. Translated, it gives CATPDRGYRSEPLSTEAFF.

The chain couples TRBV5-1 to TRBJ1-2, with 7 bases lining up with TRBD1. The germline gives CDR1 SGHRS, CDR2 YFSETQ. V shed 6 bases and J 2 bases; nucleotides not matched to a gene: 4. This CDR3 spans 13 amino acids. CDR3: CASTETGNYGYTF. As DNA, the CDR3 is TGCGCCAGCACGGAGACAGGGAACTATGGCTACACCTTC.

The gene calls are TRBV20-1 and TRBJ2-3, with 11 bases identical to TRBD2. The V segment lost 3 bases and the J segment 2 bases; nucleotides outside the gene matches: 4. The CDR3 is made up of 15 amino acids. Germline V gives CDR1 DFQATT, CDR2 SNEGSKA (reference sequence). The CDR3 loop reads CSASGSGGATDTQYF. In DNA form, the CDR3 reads TGCAGTGCTAGTGGTAGCGGGGGGGCCACAGATACGCAGTATTTT.

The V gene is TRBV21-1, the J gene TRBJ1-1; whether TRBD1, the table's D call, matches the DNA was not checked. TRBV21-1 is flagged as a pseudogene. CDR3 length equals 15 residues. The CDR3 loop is CASIPAKQVNTEAFF. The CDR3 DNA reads TGTGCCAGCATCCCAGCAAAGCAGGTTAACACTGAAGCTTTCTTT.

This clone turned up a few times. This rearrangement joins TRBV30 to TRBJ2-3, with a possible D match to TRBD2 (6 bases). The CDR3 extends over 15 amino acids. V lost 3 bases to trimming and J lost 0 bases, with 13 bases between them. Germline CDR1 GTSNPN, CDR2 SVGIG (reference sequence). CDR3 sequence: CAWRQGGTSTDTQYF. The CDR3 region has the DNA TGTGCCTGGAGACAAGGCGGGACCAGCACAGATACGCAGTATTTT.

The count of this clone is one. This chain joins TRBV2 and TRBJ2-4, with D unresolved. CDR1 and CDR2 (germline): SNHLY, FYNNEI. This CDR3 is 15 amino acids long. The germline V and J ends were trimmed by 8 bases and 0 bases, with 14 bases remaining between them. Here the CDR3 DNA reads TGTGCCAGCCATCAAGACAACATAGCCAAAAACATTCAGTACTTC. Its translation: CASHQDNIAKNIQYF.

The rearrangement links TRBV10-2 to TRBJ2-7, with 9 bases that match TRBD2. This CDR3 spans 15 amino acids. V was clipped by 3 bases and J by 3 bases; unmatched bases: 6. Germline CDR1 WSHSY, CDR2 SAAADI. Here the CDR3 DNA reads TGCGCCAGCAGTGAAACGACTAGCGGAAACTACGAGCAGTACTTC. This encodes CASSETTSGNYEQYF.